These 17 T cell receptor beta chains share one sample of origin, sequenced in a study of blood T cell repertoires in COVID-19. Assay used: immunoSEQ multiplex PCR; TCRdb lists only in-frame clones, some missing. The sample has approximately 170,000 clones, over 75% seen once. The sequenced sample was PBMCs or T cells enriched from blood (not recorded which). The receptor source for this set is a woman aged 18-29 years who had recovered from COVID-19.

The chain couples TRBV18 to TRBJ2-5; D unclear. Trimming pared 3 bases from V and 2 bases from J, leaving 10 bases between. Germline assignment: CDR1 KGHSH and CDR2 LQKENI. The CDR3 has 14 residues. The CDR3 DNA reads TGTGCCAGCTCACCCGACAATGTTCAAGAGACCCAGTACTTC. Translated, it gives CASSPDNVQETQYF. Full variable domain (remainder filled in from reference TRBV18 and TRBJ2-5): NAGVMQNPRHLVRRRGQEARLRCSPMKGHSHVYWYRQLPEEGLKFMVYLQKENIIDESGMPKERFSAEFPKEGPSILRIQQVVRGDSAAYFCASSPDNVQETQYFGPGTRLLVL.

This clone appeared a few times. This rearrangement joins TRBV5-1 to TRBJ2-5; possible D gene TRBD1, 5 bases. Germline V lookup: CDR1 SGHRS, CDR2 YFSETQ. V was shortened by 0 bases and J by 0 bases, with 9 bases between the two germline ends. The CDR3 has 15 amino acids. CDR3 coding DNA: TGCGCCAGCAGCTTGGGTGCAGGGTACCAAGAGACCCAGTACTTC. Translating gives CASSLGAGYQETQYF.

The genes are TRBV5-6 and TRBJ1-6; TRBD1 might be the D (6 bases). Trimming pared 2 bases from V and 8 bases from J, leaving 11 bases between. CDR1 and CDR2 (germline): SGHDT, YYEEEE. The CDR3 totals 14 residues. The CDR3 nucleotides are TGTGCCAGCAGCTTCCAGGGGTCGGATTCACCCCTCCACTTT. Its protein is CASSFQGSDSPLHF. The full variable domain, completed using reference TRBV5-6 and TRBJ1-6, is DAGVTQSPTHLIKTRGQQVTLRCSPKSGHDTVSWYQQALGQGPQFIFQYYEEEERQRGNFPDRFSGHQFPNYSSELNVNALLLGDSALYLCASSFQGSDSPLHFGNGTRLTVT.

This chain uses TRBV19 with TRBJ2-1; D perhaps matches TRBD1 (6 bases). Germline values: CDR1 LNHDA, CDR2 SQIVND (reference sequence). The CDR3 length is 15 residues. The V and J ends lost 3 bases and 1 base respectively, with 10 bases between them. This CDR3 is CASSISQGSYNEQFF. The CDR3 nucleotides read TGTGCCAGTAGTATCAGCCAGGGGTCCTACAATGAGCAGTTCTTC.

The chain joins TRBV11-2 to TRBJ2-1, with a tentative D call TRBD1 (5 bases). V was cut by 2 bases and J by 7 bases, with 15 bases left in between. CDR1 is SGHAT, CDR2 FQNNGV, per germline. CDR3 size: 15 residues. The CDR3 is CASSLKFGARNEQFF. The CDR3 coding sequence is TGTGCCAGCAGCTTAAAGTTTGGGGCCAGGAATGAGCAGTTCTTC.

CDR3 DNA: TGTGCCAGCAGTTTCAGGGGTAATAATTCACCCCTCCACTTT. This encodes CASSFRGNNSPLHF. The chain employs TRBV27 and TRBJ1-6, with a weak D call TRBD1 (6 bases). Trimming took 3 bases from V and 5 from J, leaving 8 bases between them. The CDR3 loop spans 14 amino acids. Germline V gene lookup returns CDR1 MNHEY and CDR2 SMNVEV (reference sequence).

The rearrangement links TRBV6-5 to TRBJ1-6; 7 nucleotides line up with TRBD1. Germline V gene data show CDR1 as MNHEY and CDR2 as SVGAGI. V lost 6 bases to trimming and J lost 5 bases; unmatched junction nucleotides: 7. This CDR3 spans 15 amino acids. The CDR3 sequence is CASRRQGGDNSPLHF. The DNA for the CDR3 is TGTGCCAGCAGGCGACAGGGAGGTGATAATTCACCCCTCCACTTT.

V gene TRBV14 combines with J gene TRBJ2-7; maybe TRBD1 (6 bases). The CDR3 length is 18 residues. The V end lost 4 bases, the J end lost 5 bases, and 27 bases lay between the germline ends. Germline V gene data show CDR1 as SGHDN and CDR2 as FVKESK. The DNA for the CDR3 is TGTGCCAGCAGCCCCTTACCGGGCTGGGGGCGCGGTCCCAACGAGCAGTACTTC. It yields the protein CASSPLPGWGRGPNEQYF.

The chain recombines TRBV20-1 with TRBJ1-2; 9 nucleotides match TRBD1. Losses at the gene ends were 3 bases for V and 8 bases for J; bases not matched to a gene: 10. Per germline, CDR1 DFQATT and CDR2 SNEGSKA (reference sequence). This CDR3 comprises 14 residues. DNA of the CDR3: TGCAGTGCTAGTCCGGGGACAGGGATTAGCGGCTACACCTTC. It encodes CSASPGTGISGYTF.

This clone was seen just once. This sequence joins TRBV6-5 and TRBJ1-2; D possibly corresponds to TRBD1 (5 bases). This CDR3 contains 13 residues. Trimming stripped 0 bases from V and 4 bases from J, with 6 bases between. CDR1 and CDR2 from the germline V gene are MNHEY and SVGAGI. The CDR3 loop is CASSYSTAYGYTF. For the CDR3, the DNA is TGTGCCAGCAGTTACTCGACAGCCTATGGCTACACCTTC.

CDR3 amino acids: CASSPGGSGKTQYF. CDR3 nucleotides: TGTGCCAGCAGTCCCGGGGGTAGCGGGAAGACCCAGTACTTC. The rearrangement joins TRBV27 to TRBJ2-5, with TRBD2 identical over 8 bases. Germline values: CDR1 MNHEY, CDR2 SMNVEV (reference sequence). J lost 6 bases, V lost 5 bases, and 8 bases had no gene match. The CDR3 covers 14 residues.

The chain couples TRBV10-3 to TRBJ1-3; unclear D gene. Germline lookup yields CDR1 ENHRY and CDR2 SYGVKD. This CDR3 has 15 amino acids. Trimming cost V 3 bases and J 0 bases, with 9 bases left between them. CDR3 coding DNA: TGTGCCATCAGTGATGCGACACACTCTGGAAACACCATATATTTT. Its protein is CAISDATHSGNTIYF.

This clone was seen only once. This rearrangement joins TRBV7-9 to TRBJ2-1, with TRBD2 matching over 10 bases. In germline, CDR1 is SEHNR, CDR2 FQNEAQ (reference sequence). CDR3 length: 15 residues. Unmatched junction bases numbered 11, after V lost 5 bases and J lost 10 bases. The CDR3 sequence is CASSNSGGPHVEQFF. CDR3 nucleotide sequence: TGTGCCAGCAGCAATAGCGGGGGGCCCCACGTAGAGCAGTTCTTC. Together with reference TRBV7-9 and TRBJ2-1, the CDR3 gives the full variable domain: DTGVSQNPRHKITKRGQNVTFRCDPISEHNRLYWYRQTLGQGPEFLTYFQNEAQLEKSRLLSDRFSAERPKGSFSTLEIQRTEQGDSAMYLCASSNSGGPHVEQFFGPGTRLTVL.

The chain combines TRBV7-2 with TRBJ1-5; TRBD1 matches at 7 bases. Germline V CDR1 and CDR2: SGHTA, FQGNSA. The length of the CDR3 is 14 residues. With 5 bases clipped from V and 6 bases from J, the junction kept 7 bases outside the gene matches. The CDR3 bases are TGTGCCAGCAGCCTTCGACAGGGAAGTCAGCCCCAGCATTTT. This gives the protein CASSLRQGSQPQHF.

This clone occurred once. The rearrangement joins TRBV5-4 to TRBJ2-1; a weak D match, TRBD1 (5 bases). V dropped 4 bases and J dropped 5 bases, with 10 bases sitting between them. The germline gives CDR1 SGHNT, CDR2 YYREEE (reference sequence). The length of the CDR3 is 13 residues. CDR3 coding DNA: TGTGCCAGCAGCCGACAGATTGACAATGAGCAGTTCTTC. Amino acids: CASSRQIDNEQFF.

The chain uses TRBV4-3 and TRBJ2-7; possible D gene TRBD1, 5 bases. Trimming removed 0 bases from V and 3 bases from J, with 12 bases in between. CDR3 length: 15 amino acids. Germline V gives CDR1 LGHNA, CDR2 YSLEER. The CDR3 here is CASSQDRQTLYEQYF. The CDR3 DNA follows: TGCGCCAGCAGCCAAGATAGACAGACCCTCTACGAGCAGTACTTC.

V gene TRBV7-6 combines with J gene TRBJ1-2, with D possibly matching TRBD1 (6 bases). The V gene's germline CDR1 is SGHVS and CDR2 FNYEAQ. The CDR3 has 18 amino acids. V shed 2 bases and J shed 0 bases, with 19 bases lying between them. The CDR3 loop is CASSLRGAGQGPNYGYTF. Here the CDR3 DNA reads TGTGCCAGCAGCTTACGGGGGGCAGGGCAGGGGCCTAACTATGGCTACACCTTC.